This TCR beta chain derives from a study of identical twins. V lost 2 bases to trimming and J lost 6 bases, with 10 bases between them. The CDR3 sequence is 13 residues long. Germline lookup yields CDR1 KGHSH and CDR2 LQKENI. TCRdb fed the 5' RACE reads into MiXCR, producing one record per CDR3 protein. Among about 720,000 distinct CDR3 sequences, 15% to 20% were seen once, and the ten largest hold about 12%. The sample holds a few counts of this clonotype. This same sample was also taken into another study, of T cells expressing NK-cell markers.

The rearrangement joins TRBV18 to TRBJ1-1; D is unresolved. What was sequenced was PBMCs. The receptor was derived from a woman aged 18-30 years in good health. The chain's CDR3 is CASSPRISAEAFF. Here the CDR3 DNA reads TGTGCCAGCTCACCAAGGATCTCGGCTGAAGCTTTCTTT.